This T cell receptor (beta chain) derives from a study of T cell repertoires in cytomegalovirus infection. Study-wide background: Newly reported HLA-C-restricted and thoroughly characterized HLA-B-restricted CMV epitopes were employed. Public TCR beta signatures were indicative of both CMV infection and a matching HLA type. Study-level findings and limits: Ex vivo responses were dominated by HLA-C-restricted CMV-specific TCR beta clonotypes. Cumulative frequency of public TCR beta families picked out carriers of CMV plus the relevant HLA.

Each CDR3 protein gets one entry after TCRdb re-called the reads with MiXCR. The sample comprises a few hundred thousand distinct CDR3 sequences, roughly 21% of which are singletons, and roughly 19% rests with the top ten. The V end was cut by 2 bases, the J end by 2 bases, with 9 bases between. The CDR3 contains 14 residues. From germline, CDR1 is MNHNS and CDR2 SASEGT. As for this clonotype: Its target is not known.

This TCR was sampled from a human donor in good health (CMV status not recorded). Some clones in this sample may be carry-over from other donors' samples. V is TRBV6-1 and J is TRBJ1-2; D is unresolved. The source material was cultured PBMCs, sampled from culture after CMV antigen stimulation. Here the CDR3 reads CASSELVPNYGYTF. CDR3 DNA: TGTGCCAGCAGTGAATTGGTACCAAACTATGGCTACACCTTC.